The 32 T cell receptor beta chains reported below all come from one sample, sequenced in a study of T-cell memory formation after mild COVID-19. Each CDR3 protein gets one entry after TCRdb re-called the 5' RACE reads with MiXCR. The profile shows 200,000 or so distinct CDR3 sequences, 15% to 20% of them singletons. Material: PBMCs or a T cell subset sorted from them (not recorded which). The receptor set was obtained from an adult woman who had mild COVID-19 (a few samples of this study predate the infection). Cell type and time point are not known.

This clonotype was seen a handful of times. The V gene is TRBV3-1, the J gene TRBJ2-3, with D possibly called TRBD1 or TRBD2 (7 bases each). CDR3 length: 19 residues. The germline V gene has CDR1 LGHDT and CDR2 YNNKEL (reference sequence). V lost 2 bases, J lost 2 bases, and 23 bases lay in between. The CDR3 loop reads CASSQRRPSGTVNTDTQYF. In DNA, the CDR3 is TGTGCCAGCAGCCAAAGGCGCCCGAGCGGGACAGTGAACACAGATACGCAGTATTTT.

The gene calls are TRBV9 and TRBJ1-5; TRBD1 is a possible D gene (6 bases). Germline V gene sequence: CDR1 SGDLS, CDR2 YYNGEE. This CDR3 is built from 15 residues. The V and J ends lost 0 bases and 7 bases respectively, with 14 bases between them. CDR3 region: CASSVGPGADQPQHF. The CDR3, as DNA: TGTGCCAGCAGCGTAGGGCCGGGGGCGGACCAGCCCCAGCATTTT.

This clonotype was observed a handful of times. The chain uses TRBV20-1 and TRBJ2-4, with a weak D call TRBD2 (5 bases). Germline V gene data show CDR1 as DFQATT and CDR2 as SNEGSKA (reference sequence). This CDR3 comprises 14 residues. Trimming took 6 bases from V and 4 from J, leaving 16 bases between them. The CDR3: CSAPSGGRKNIQYF. The DNA for the CDR3 is TGCAGTGCGCCGTCAGGCGGGCGTAAAAACATTCAGTACTTC.

This chain uses TRBV19 with TRBJ1-2; a possible D gene is TRBD1 (6 bases). CDR1 and CDR2 from the germline V gene are LNHDA and SQIVND (reference sequence). This CDR3 region has 13 residues. V dropped 6 bases and J dropped 4 bases, with 12 bases sitting between them. In nucleotides, the CDR3 is TGTGCCAGTAGGGGGCAGGGGCGCTATGGCTACACCTTC. Translation: CASRGQGRYGYTF.

J is TRBJ1-6 and V is TRBV18, with TRBD1 matching 8 bases. The CDR3 contains 16 residues. V shed 2 bases, J shed 7 bases, and the junction held 7 bases outside the gene matches. The V gene's germline CDR1 is KGHSH and CDR2 LQKENI. Here the CDR3 reads CASSPNQGAHNSPLHF. CDR3 coding DNA: TGTGCCAGCTCACCAAATCAGGGGGCGCACAATTCACCCCTCCACTTT. Combining the CDR3 with reference TRBV18 and TRBJ1-6 gives the whole variable domain NAGVMQNPRHLVRRRGQEARLRCSPMKGHSHVYWYRQLPEEGLKFMVYLQKENIIDESGMPKERFSAEFPKEGPSILRIQQVVRGDSAAYFCASSPNQGAHNSPLHFGNGTRLTVT.

This clonotype has a handful of counts. The rearrangement uses TRBV11-3 and TRBJ2-1; no reliable D call. V gave up 3 bases and J gave up 3 bases, with 12 bases separating them. Germline-derived CDR1 and CDR2 are SGHNT and YENEEA. This CDR3 is built from 15 residues. The CDR3 spells CASSFGVTVYNEQFF. The CDR3, as DNA: TGTGCCAGCAGCTTTGGAGTGACCGTCTACAATGAGCAGTTCTTC. The entire variable domain, with the rest obtained from reference TRBV11-3 and TRBJ2-1, is as follows: EAGVVQSPRYKIIEKKQPVAFWCNPISGHNTLYWYLQNLGQGPELLIRYENEEAVDDSQLPKDRFSAERLKGVDSTLKIQPAELGDSAVYLCASSFGVTVYNEQFFGPGTRLTVL.

The rearrangement uses TRBV24-1 and TRBJ2-7; possibly TRBD1 for D (6 bases). CDR1 KGHDR and CDR2 SFDVKD come from the germline V gene. V lost 2 bases and J lost 4, with 14 bases in between. The CDR3 runs 15 residues. The CDR3: CATSDSRRGKYEQYF. CDR3 DNA: TGTGCCACCAGTGATTCCCGCAGGGGAAAATACGAGCAGTACTTC.

The chain couples TRBV4-2 to TRBJ2-7; 11 nucleotides agree with TRBD2. This CDR3 is 17 amino acids long. J was trimmed by 6 bases and V by 3 bases; bases with no gene match: 13. The germline gives CDR1 LGHNA, CDR2 YNFKEQ. DNA of the CDR3: TGTGCCAGCAGCCAGCACCCCTCACTAGCGGGGGCCACCGAGCAGTACTTC. Translated: CASSQHPSLAGATEQYF.

Only a few counts were recorded for this clonotype. The chain joins TRBV24-1 to TRBJ2-2, with D perhaps TRBD2 (5 bases). The ends were cut back, 6 bases at V and 3 bases at J, with 16 bases in the middle. The CDR3 consists of 16 residues. Germline CDR1 reads KGHDR; CDR2 reads SFDVKD. The CDR3 loop is CATSNAEGADTGELFF. The CDR3 DNA reads as TGTGCCACCAGTAATGCAGAGGGCGCGGACACCGGGGAGCTGTTTTTT.

This clonotype was counted only a few times. The CDR3 DNA is TGTGCCAGCAGCCGTAAACTCGGAGGCACTGAAGCTTTCTTT. Residues: CASSRKLGGTEAFF. The V gene is TRBV6-2 or TRBV6-3, the J gene TRBJ1-1; D unresolved. V lost 6 bases, J lost 4 bases, and 15 bases lay in between. Germline lookup yields CDR1 MNHEY and CDR2 SVGEGT. The CDR3 runs to 14 residues.

The chain carries TRBV12-3 or TRBV12-4 and TRBJ2-1, with 9 nucleotides matching TRBD2. The CDR3 totals 16 residues. The junction had 2 bases not matched to a gene; V was cut back by 0 bases and J by 2 bases. The CDR3 region has the DNA TGTGCCAGCAGTTTAGCCGGACTAGCGCCCTACAATGAGCAGTTCTTC. Protein: CASSLAGLAPYNEQFF.

This clonotype occurred a few times. The genes are TRBV4-2 and TRBJ2-7; TRBD2 aligns across 7 bases. CDR3 length: 15 residues. CDR1 is LGHNA and CDR2 is YNFKEQ in the germline V gene. The V segment lost 3 bases and the J segment 5 bases; nucleotides outside the gene matches: 10. Here the CDR3 DNA reads TGTGCCAGCAGCCAGTTAGCGGGCTCTCCTAACGAGCAGTACTTC. It yields the protein CASSQLAGSPNEQYF.

The V call is TRBV12-3 or TRBV12-4, the J call TRBJ2-7; no firm D call. This CDR3 has 15 residues. V gave up 3 bases and J gave up 0 bases, with 12 bases separating them. DNA for the CDR3: TGTGCCAGCAGTTTTGGGCGCGGCGGCTCCTACGAGCAGTACTTC. It encodes CASSFGRGGSYEQYF.

As for this clonotype: An end of the junction differs from the germline gene, which may be a read error. The chain links TRBV7-7 to TRBJ2-3; unclear D gene. Germline lookup yields CDR1 SSHAT and CDR2 FNYEAQ (reference sequence). The CDR3 extends over 13 amino acids. The CDR3 loop reads CASSSVDKTTQYF. The CDR3, as DNA: TGTGCTAGCAGCTCCGTAGACAAGACTACGCAGTATTTT.

The sample holds a few counts of this clonotype. The chain recombines TRBV20-1 with TRBJ2-7; 12 nucleotides match TRBD2. V lost 2 bases, J lost 4 bases, and 3 bases stayed unmatched. The length of the CDR3 is 14 residues. Germline CDR1 reads DFQATT; CDR2 reads SNEGSKA (reference sequence). CDR3 sequence: CSARKTSGSYEQYF. CDR3 bases: TGCAGTGCTAGAAAGACTAGCGGGAGTTACGAGCAGTACTTC.

This sequence joins TRBV12-3 or TRBV12-4 and TRBJ2-1; D unresolved. V lost 5 bases to trimming and J lost 4 bases, with 9 bases between them. CDR3 length: 13 residues. The CDR3 reads CASSRSFYNEQFF. The CDR3 nucleotides are TGTGCCAGCAGTAGGTCCTTTTACAATGAGCAGTTCTTC.

This chain uses TRBV6-5 with TRBJ2-3, with unresolved D. This CDR3 spans 13 amino acids. In germline, CDR1 is MNHEY, CDR2 SVGAGI. The ends were cut back, 7 bases at V and 1 base at J, with 9 bases in the middle. CDR3 region: CASNFAGTDTQYF. The CDR3, as DNA: TGTGCCAGCAATTTCGCGGGCACAGATACGCAGTATTTT.

J is TRBJ2-2 and V is TRBV7-2; 7 nucleotides line up with TRBD1. This CDR3 is built from 16 residues. Germline values: CDR1 SGHTA, CDR2 FQGNSA. V lost 3 bases and J lost 0; bases outside the gene matches: 4. The CDR3 protein is CASSFPTGANTGELFF. The CDR3 DNA reads as TGTGCCAGCAGCTTCCCAACAGGGGCGAACACCGGGGAGCTGTTTTTT.

There are a few counts of this clonotype. The genes are TRBV24-1 and TRBJ2-1, with TRBD2 matching 10 bases. The CDR3 covers 16 residues. The germline V gene encodes CDR1 KGHDR and CDR2 SFDVKD. Trimming cost V 5 bases and J 4 bases; bases outside gene matches: 7. The CDR3 spells CATSGWTSGPYNEQFF. In DNA, the CDR3 is TGTGCCACCAGTGGGTGGACTAGCGGACCTTACAATGAGCAGTTCTTC.

This clonotype has just a few counts. This CDR3 reads CASSLDPAMNTEAFF. The CDR3 coding sequence is TGCGCCAGCAGCTTGGACCCCGCGATGAACACTGAAGCTTTCTTT. The rearrangement uses TRBV5-1 and TRBJ1-1; D gene ambiguous. V was pared by 0 bases and J by 0 bases, with 9 bases between. This CDR3 has 15 residues. Per germline, CDR1 SGHRS and CDR2 YFSETQ.

The V call is TRBV5-1, the J call TRBJ1-2; tentative D call: TRBD1 (6 bases). Germline V CDR1 and CDR2: SGHRS, YFSETQ. The germline V and J ends were trimmed by 4 bases and 8 bases, with 12 bases remaining between them. This CDR3 region has 12 residues. CDR3 in DNA: TGCGCCAGCAGCATCGACAGGCGCGGCTACACCTTC. Translating gives CASSIDRRGYTF.

This clonotype was seen a handful of times. This sequence joins TRBV3-1 and TRBJ2-7; possible D gene TRBD2, 6 bases. This CDR3 comprises 14 residues. Trimming stripped 2 bases from V and 5 bases from J, with 13 bases between. Germline lookup yields CDR1 LGHDT and CDR2 YNNKEL (reference sequence). The CDR3 DNA is TGTGCCAGCAGCCAACGTGGACTACCAAACGAGCAGTACTTC. As protein: CASSQRGLPNEQYF.

This clonotype has a handful of counts. This sequence joins TRBV4-1 and TRBJ1-1; a weak D match, TRBD1 (6 bases). The V end lost 1 base, the J end lost 3 bases, and 12 bases lay between the germline ends. The CDR3 consists of 15 residues. Germline V gene sequence: CDR1 MGHRA, CDR2 YSYEKL. CDR3 in DNA: TGCGCCAGCAGCCAAGCCGTCAGGGGTGACACTGAAGCTTTCTTT. Its translation is CASSQAVRGDTEAFF.

This chain connects TRBV7-2 to TRBJ2-5; maybe TRBD1 (7 bases). Germline CDR1 and CDR2: SGHTA and FQGNSA. The ends were cut back, 4 bases at V and 0 bases at J, with 15 bases in the middle. This CDR3 has 16 amino acids. For the CDR3, the DNA is TGTGCCAGCAGCTCAGGGGGGATCCCAAACCAAGAGACCCAGTACTTC. It specifies CASSSGGIPNQETQYF.

The rearrangement joins TRBV11-2 to TRBJ2-2; D not certain. V lost 0 bases, J lost 3 bases, and 8 bases lay in between. The length of the CDR3 is 15 residues. In germline, CDR1 is SGHAT, CDR2 FQNNGV. CDR3 loop: CASSLDRLDTGELFF. The CDR3, as DNA: TGTGCCAGCAGCTTAGATCGGCTAGACACCGGGGAGCTGTTTTTT.

The rearrangement links TRBV5-6 to TRBJ2-6, with unresolved D. V shed 1 base and J shed 0 bases, with 11 bases lying between them. The CDR3 has 17 amino acids. The V gene's germline CDR1 is SGHDT and CDR2 YYEEEE. The DNA of the CDR3 is TGTGCCAGCAGCTTGAAACCGGCGAGCTCTGGGGCCAACGTCCTGACTTTC. Translating gives CASSLKPASSGANVLTF.

This clonotype appeared a few times. The chain employs TRBV4-2 and TRBJ2-5, with 11 bases fitting TRBD2. In germline, CDR1 is LGHNA, CDR2 YNFKEQ. Germline trimming cut 1 base from V and 2 bases from J; bases unmatched to any gene: 6. This CDR3 spans 17 amino acids. Written as DNA, the CDR3 is TGTGCCAGCAGCCAAGTCCTAGCGGGAGGCCGACAAGAGACCCAGTACTTC. Its protein is CASSQVLAGGRQETQYF.

The chain links TRBV7-9 to TRBJ2-3, with TRBD1 matching 7 bases. With V trimmed by 4 bases and J by 4 bases, 8 bases remained unmatched. This CDR3 spans 15 amino acids. The germline CDR1 and CDR2 sequences are SEHNR and FQNEAQ (reference sequence). For the CDR3, the DNA is TGTGCCAGCAGCTCCGACAGGGAAGGCGCAGATACGCAGTATTTT. Its protein is CASSSDREGADTQYF.

This chain links TRBV2 with TRBJ2-3; weak D call: TRBD2 (5 bases). With 9 bases removed from V and 2 bases from J, the gap between germline ends came to 15 bases. The length of the CDR3 is 14 residues. Germline CDR1 is SNHLY and CDR2 is FYNNEI. CDR3 sequence reads: CASVLAPATDTQYF. As DNA, the CDR3 is TGTGCCAGTGTTCTAGCTCCCGCCACAGATACGCAGTATTTT.

This clonotype was observed many times. V gene TRBV5-1 combines with J gene TRBJ2-1; the D gene is possibly TRBD1 (6 bases). Trimming pared 3 bases from V and 2 bases from J, leaving 12 bases between. The V gene's germline CDR1 is SGHRS and CDR2 YFSETQ. The CDR3 consists of 15 residues. The DNA for the CDR3 is TGCGCCAGCAGCTCACAGGGATACCCCTACAATGAGCAGTTCTTC. This translates into CASSSQGYPYNEQFF.

There are a few counts of this clonotype. The chain carries TRBV5-6 and TRBJ2-3, with 11 bases fitting TRBD2. CDR1 SGHDT and CDR2 YYEEEE come from the germline V gene. There are 16 residues in the CDR3. Germline trimming cut 0 bases from V and 4 bases from J; bases unmatched to any gene: 4. The CDR3 reads CASSLETSGISDTQYF. The CDR3 region has the DNA TGTGCCAGCAGCTTGGAGACTAGCGGGATATCAGATACGCAGTATTTT. The complete variable domain, with remaining parts taken from reference TRBV5-6 and TRBJ2-3, reads DAGVTQSPTHLIKTRGQQVTLRCSPKSGHDTVSWYQQALGQGPQFIFQYYEEEERQRGNFPDRFSGHQFPNYSSELNVNALLLGDSALYLCASSLETSGISDTQYFGPGTRLTVL.

This clonotype was detected a few times. The chain is built from TRBV7-2 and TRBJ2-1; D perhaps matches TRBD2 (6 bases). Germline CDR1 and CDR2: SGHTA and FQGNSA. The V and J ends lost 5 bases and 6 bases respectively, with 20 bases between them. The CDR3 loop spans 16 amino acids. CDR3 sequence reads: CASSARGGILGNEQFF. The CDR3, as DNA: TGTGCCAGCAGCGCCCGTGGAGGGATTCTGGGCAATGAGCAGTTCTTC.